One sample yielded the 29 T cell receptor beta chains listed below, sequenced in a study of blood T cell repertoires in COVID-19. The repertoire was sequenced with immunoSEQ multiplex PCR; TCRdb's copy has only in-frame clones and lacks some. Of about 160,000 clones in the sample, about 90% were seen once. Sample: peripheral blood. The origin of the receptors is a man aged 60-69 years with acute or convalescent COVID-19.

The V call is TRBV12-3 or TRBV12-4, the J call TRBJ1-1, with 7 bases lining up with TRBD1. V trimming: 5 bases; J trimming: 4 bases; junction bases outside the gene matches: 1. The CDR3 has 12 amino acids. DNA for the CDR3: TGTGCCAGCAGTCGGGACAGCACTGAAGCTTTCTTT. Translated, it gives CASSRDSTEAFF.

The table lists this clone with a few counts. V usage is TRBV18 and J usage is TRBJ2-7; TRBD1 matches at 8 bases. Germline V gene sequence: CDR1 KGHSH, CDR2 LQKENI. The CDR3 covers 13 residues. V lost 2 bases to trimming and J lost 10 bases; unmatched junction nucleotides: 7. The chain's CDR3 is CASSPDAQGAQYF. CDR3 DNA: TGTGCCAGCTCACCAGACGCGCAGGGGGCCCAGTACTTC.

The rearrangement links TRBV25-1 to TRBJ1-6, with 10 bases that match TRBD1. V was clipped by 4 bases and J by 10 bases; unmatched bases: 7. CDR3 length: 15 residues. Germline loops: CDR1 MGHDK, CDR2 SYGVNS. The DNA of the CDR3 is TGTGCCAGCAGTGGAGACAGGGGGCAAAAGTCACCCCTCCACTTT. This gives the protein CASSGDRGQKSPLHF.

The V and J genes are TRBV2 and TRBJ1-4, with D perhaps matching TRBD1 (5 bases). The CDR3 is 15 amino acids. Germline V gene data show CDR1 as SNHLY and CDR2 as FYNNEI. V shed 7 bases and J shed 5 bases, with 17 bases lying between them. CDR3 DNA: TGTGCCAGCACCTCCCAGGGTCGAACGAATGAAAAACTGTTTTTT. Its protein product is CASTSQGRTNEKLFF.

The CDR3 bases are TGTGCCACTCGGACAGGGATGAACACTGAAGCTTTCTTT. Protein: CATRTGMNTEAFF. The genes are TRBV28 and TRBJ1-1; 8 nucleotides line up with TRBD1. V shed 10 bases and J 0 bases; nucleotides not matched to a gene: 4. The CDR3 spans 13 residues. Germline-derived CDR1 and CDR2 are MDHEN and SYDVKM.

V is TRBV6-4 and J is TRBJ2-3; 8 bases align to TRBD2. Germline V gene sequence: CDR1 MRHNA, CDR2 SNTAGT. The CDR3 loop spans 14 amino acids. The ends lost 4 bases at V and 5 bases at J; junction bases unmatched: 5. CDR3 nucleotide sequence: TGTGCCAGCAGTGCTCGGGGGGGGCAAGATACGCAGTATTTT. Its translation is CASSARGGQDTQYF.

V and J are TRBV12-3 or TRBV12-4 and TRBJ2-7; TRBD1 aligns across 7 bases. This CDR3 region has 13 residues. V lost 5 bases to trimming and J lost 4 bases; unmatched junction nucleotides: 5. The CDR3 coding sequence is TGTGCCAGCAGTCAGGGACAGATATACGAGCAGTACTTC. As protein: CASSQGQIYEQYF.

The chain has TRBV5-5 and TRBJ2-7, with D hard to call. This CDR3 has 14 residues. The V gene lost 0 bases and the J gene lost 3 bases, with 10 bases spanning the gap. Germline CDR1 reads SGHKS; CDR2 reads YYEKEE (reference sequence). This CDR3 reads CASSLAQFDYEQYF. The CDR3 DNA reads TGTGCCAGCAGCTTGGCACAGTTCGACTACGAGCAGTACTTC.

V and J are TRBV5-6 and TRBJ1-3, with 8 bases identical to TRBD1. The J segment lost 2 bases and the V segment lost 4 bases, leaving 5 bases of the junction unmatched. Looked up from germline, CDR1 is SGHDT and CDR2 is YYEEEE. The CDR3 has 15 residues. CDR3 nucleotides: TGTGCCAGCAGCACCACGACAGGGGCTGGAAACACCATATATTTT. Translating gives CASSTTTGAGNTIYF.

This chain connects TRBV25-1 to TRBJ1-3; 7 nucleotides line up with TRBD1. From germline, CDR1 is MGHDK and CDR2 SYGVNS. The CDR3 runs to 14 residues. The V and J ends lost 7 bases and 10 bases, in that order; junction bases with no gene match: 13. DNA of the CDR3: TGTGCCAGCACCCATCCGGGACAGCTTTTAACCATATATTTT. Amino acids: CASTHPGQLLTIYF. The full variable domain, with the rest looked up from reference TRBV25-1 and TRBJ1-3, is EADIYQTPRYLVIGTGKKITLECSQTMGHDKMYWYQQDPGMELHLIHYSYGVNSTEKGDLSSESTVSRIRTEHFPLTLESARPSHTSQYLCASTHPGQLLTIYFGEGSWLTVV.

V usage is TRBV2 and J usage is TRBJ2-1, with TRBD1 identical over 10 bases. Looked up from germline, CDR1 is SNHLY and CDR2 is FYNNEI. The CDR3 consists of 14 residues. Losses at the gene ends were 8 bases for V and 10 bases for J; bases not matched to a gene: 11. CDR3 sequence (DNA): TGTGCCAGCTGTGGCCCCGGGACAGGGGAAGAGCAGTTCTTC. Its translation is CASCGPGTGEEQFF.

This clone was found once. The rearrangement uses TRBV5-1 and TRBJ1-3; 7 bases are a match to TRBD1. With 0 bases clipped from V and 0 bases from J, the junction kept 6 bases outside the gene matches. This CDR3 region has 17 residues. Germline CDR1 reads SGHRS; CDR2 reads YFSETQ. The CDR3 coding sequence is TGCGCCAGCAGCTTGGCGACAGGGCCTTTCTCTGGAAACACCATATATTTT. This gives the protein CASSLATGPFSGNTIYF.

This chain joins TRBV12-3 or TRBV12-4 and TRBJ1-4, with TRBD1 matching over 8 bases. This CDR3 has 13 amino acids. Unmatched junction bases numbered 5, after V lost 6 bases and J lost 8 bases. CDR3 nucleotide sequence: TGTGCCAGCAGGCAGGGGGCCCGGGAAAAACTGTTTTTT. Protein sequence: CASRQGAREKLFF.

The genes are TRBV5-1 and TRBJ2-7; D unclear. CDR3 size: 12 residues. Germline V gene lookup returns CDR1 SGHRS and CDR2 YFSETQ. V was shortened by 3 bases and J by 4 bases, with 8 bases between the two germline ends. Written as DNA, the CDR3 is TGCGCCAGCAGCTCAGGCAGTTACGAGCAGTACTTC. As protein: CASSSGSYEQYF.

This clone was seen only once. As DNA, the CDR3 is TGTGCCAGGAGAACGACAGGGGGTGACTATGGCTACACCTTC. It encodes CARRTTGGDYGYTF. The chain joins TRBV2 to TRBJ1-2, with 9 bases identical to TRBD1. CDR1 and CDR2 (germline): SNHLY, FYNNEI. There are 14 residues in the CDR3. V was pared by 9 bases and J by 3 bases, with 8 bases of the junction left unmatched.

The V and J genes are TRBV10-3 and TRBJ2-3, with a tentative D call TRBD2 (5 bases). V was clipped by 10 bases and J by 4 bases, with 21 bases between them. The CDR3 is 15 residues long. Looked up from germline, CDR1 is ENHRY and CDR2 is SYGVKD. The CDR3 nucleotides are TGTGCCACCCTTCCCGAGGGCTCCTGGGCAGATACGCAGTATTTT. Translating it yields CATLPEGSWADTQYF.

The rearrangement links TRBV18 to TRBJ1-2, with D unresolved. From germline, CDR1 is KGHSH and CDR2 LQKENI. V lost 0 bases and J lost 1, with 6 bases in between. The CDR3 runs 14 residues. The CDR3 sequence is CASSPPTHNYGYTF. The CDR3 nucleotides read TGTGCCAGCTCACCACCGACACATAACTATGGCTACACCTTC.

The CDR3 loop reads CASNFRGGEQYF. The DNA of the CDR3 is TGTGCCAGCAATTTCAGGGGTGGCGAGCAGTACTTC. The rearrangement joins TRBV6-5 to TRBJ2-7; weak D call: TRBD1 (6 bases). Trimming removed 7 bases from V and 6 bases from J, with 13 bases in between. CDR1 is MNHEY, CDR2 SVGAGI, per germline. This CDR3 has 12 residues.

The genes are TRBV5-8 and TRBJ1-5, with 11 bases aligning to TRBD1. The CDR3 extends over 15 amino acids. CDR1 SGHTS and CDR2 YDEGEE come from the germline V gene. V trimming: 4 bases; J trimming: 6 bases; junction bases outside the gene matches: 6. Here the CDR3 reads CASSEGGQGGQPQHF. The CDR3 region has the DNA TGTGCCAGCAGCGAGGGGGGACAGGGGGGTCAGCCCCAGCATTTT.

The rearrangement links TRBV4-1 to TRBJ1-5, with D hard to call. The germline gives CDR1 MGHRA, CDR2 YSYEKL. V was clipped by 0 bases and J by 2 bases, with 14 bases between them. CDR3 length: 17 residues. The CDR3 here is CASSQDMSGGGNQPQHF. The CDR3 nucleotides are TGCGCCAGCAGCCAAGACATGAGTGGTGGAGGCAATCAGCCCCAGCATTTT.

This chain's CDR3 is CASSPGDRGSWREQYF. CDR3 DNA sequence: TGTGCCAGCAGCCCTGGGGACAGGGGAAGTTGGCGCGAGCAGTACTTC. This chain uses TRBV6-2 or TRBV6-3 with TRBJ2-7; 10 bases map to TRBD1. J was trimmed by 6 bases and V by 6 bases; bases with no gene match: 14. From germline, CDR1 is MNHEY and CDR2 SVGEGT. The CDR3 is 16 residues long.

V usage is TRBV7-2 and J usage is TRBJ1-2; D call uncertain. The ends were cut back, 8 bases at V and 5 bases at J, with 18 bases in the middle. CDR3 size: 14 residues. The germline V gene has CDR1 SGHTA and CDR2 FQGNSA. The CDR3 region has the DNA TGTGCCAGCCACTTTGGCGGAGAAATATATGGCTACACCTTC. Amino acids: CASHFGGEIYGYTF.

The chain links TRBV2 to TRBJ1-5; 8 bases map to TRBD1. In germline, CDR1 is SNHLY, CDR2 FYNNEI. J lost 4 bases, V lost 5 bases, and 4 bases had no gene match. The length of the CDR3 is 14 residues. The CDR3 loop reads CASSPGQENQPQHF. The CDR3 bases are TGTGCCAGCAGTCCGGGACAGGAGAATCAGCCCCAGCATTTT.

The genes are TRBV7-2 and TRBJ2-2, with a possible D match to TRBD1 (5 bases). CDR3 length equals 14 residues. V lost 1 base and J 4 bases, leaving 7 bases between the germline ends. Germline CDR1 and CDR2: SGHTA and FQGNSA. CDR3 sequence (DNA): TGTGCCAGCAGCTTAGAAGGGGCCACCGGGGAGCTGTTTTTT. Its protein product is CASSLEGATGELFF.

In DNA form, the CDR3 reads TGCGCCAGCAGCTGGACTAGCGTCAATGAGCAGTTCTTC. Translating it yields CASSWTSVNEQFF. This chain connects TRBV5-1 to TRBJ2-1; 9 bases match TRBD2. CDR3 length: 13 residues. Looked up from germline, CDR1 is SGHRS and CDR2 is YFSETQ. The junction had 1 base not matched to a gene; V was cut back by 3 bases and J by 6 bases.

This chain's CDR3 is CASGRDRDYFHGYTF. The CDR3 DNA sequence: TGTGCCAGCGGCCGGGACAGGGACTATTTCCATGGCTACACCTTC. This chain uses TRBV27 with TRBJ1-2; 9 nucleotides line up with TRBD1. Germline CDR1 and CDR2: MNHEY and SMNVEV (reference sequence). Trimming at V came to 8 bases and at J to 6 bases, leaving 13 bases not matched to a gene. CDR3 length equals 15 residues.

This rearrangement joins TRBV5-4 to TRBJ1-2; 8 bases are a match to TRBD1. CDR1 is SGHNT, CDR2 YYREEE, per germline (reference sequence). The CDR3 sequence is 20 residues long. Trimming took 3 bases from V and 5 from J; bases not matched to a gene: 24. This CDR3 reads CASSSIHTGGNGPRSYGYTF. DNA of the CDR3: TGTGCCAGCAGCTCAATCCACACAGGGGGAAATGGCCCGCGGTCGTATGGCTACACCTTC. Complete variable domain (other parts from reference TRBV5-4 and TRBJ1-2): ETGVTQSPTHLIKTRGQQVTLRCSSQSGHNTVSWYQQALGQGPQFIFQYYREEENGRGNFPPRFSGLQFPNYSSELNVNALELDDSALYLCASSSIHTGGNGPRSYGYTFGSGTRLTVV.

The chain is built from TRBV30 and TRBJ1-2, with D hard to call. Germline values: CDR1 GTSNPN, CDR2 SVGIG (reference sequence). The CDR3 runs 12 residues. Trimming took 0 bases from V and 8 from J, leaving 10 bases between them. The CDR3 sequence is CAWSVTGNGYTF. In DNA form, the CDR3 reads TGTGCCTGGAGTGTAACCGGGAACGGCTACACCTTC.

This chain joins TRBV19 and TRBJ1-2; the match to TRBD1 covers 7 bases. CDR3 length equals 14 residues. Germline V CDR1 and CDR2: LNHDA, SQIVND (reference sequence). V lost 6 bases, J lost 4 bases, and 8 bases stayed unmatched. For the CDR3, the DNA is TGTGCCAGTAGCCCCAAGGGGACAGCCTATGGCTACACCTTC. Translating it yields CASSPKGTAYGYTF.